Listed here is a single T cell receptor (beta chain). Its antigen target is currently unknown. No base-level quality is on record; no much larger clone is a single base apart. The receptor library was made with the immunoSEQ multiplex PCR assay. For the original study's pipeline: A statistical classification framework was developed to diagnose cytomegalovirus status using the catalog of TCR beta chain sequences. Not all clones reach the TCRdb copy of this immuneACCESS table, which keeps in-frame sequences only. Checked studies attribute under half of the gap to unresolved V genes and leave the rest unexplained. V, J and clone size derive from that table, while D and trimming were established from the DNA sequence. The sample table holds roughly 150,000 clones, of which less than 90% were seen once. The ten largest clonotypes hold 5.7% of the sample. The sample belongs to a study of cytomegalovirus exposure and HLA in healthy donors (dated by TCRdb to the late 2010s). Regarding the complete study: A later analysis indicated that the 130 or so validation repertoires were generated on the platform also employed for the 720 or so repertoires of the first cohort. The study aimed to test whether cataloging public T cell receptors could reveal signatures of past pathogen exposure. A separate validation cohort of more than 100 different subjects was used in addition to the roughly 620-subject first cohort. High-throughput TCR immunosequencing, statistical association of individual TCRs with disease status, and machine learning were combined to predict cytomegalovirus infection status. Beyond this particular receptor, the publication reports: Subsequent analysis determined that TCRs grouped into clusters in the first cohort also showed a tendency toward co-occurrence across the approximately 120 validation repertoires, and roughly 95% of cluster scores exceeded 0. Most TCR sequences were seen in very few donors, while some public TCRs were found in many individuals. In both the original and validation cohorts, the classifier was reported to diagnose cytomegalovirus status with high specificity and sensitivity. All 120 or so repertoires were used to score co-occurrence in the validation cohort in a later analysis, because that analysis had no HLA typing for the cohort. The study gave a list of 150 to 200 TCR beta chains associated with cytomegalovirus. In vitro tests confirmed that three of the cytomegalovirus-associated TCR beta chains recognize cytomegalovirus antigens. The authors suggested that the approach could potentially be extended to other disease states and immunological phenotypes.

Separate from the approximately 700-subject first cohort, the validation cohort of 90 to 150 subjects was the group to which the donors belonged. Source material: PBMCs. This TCR was recovered from a woman in her twenties or thirties in good health and CMV-seronegative.

Here the CDR3 is given as CASSRDRGAYEQYF. At the DNA level, the sequence is TGTGCCAGCAGCCGGGACAGGGGGGCCTACGAGCAGTACTTC. The rearranged segments are TRBV11-1 and TRBJ2-7, with TRBD1 identical over 11 junction bases. CDR1 SGHAT and CDR2 FQDESV are derived from the germline V gene (reference sequence). From the cysteine up to the phenylalanine, the CDR3 has a length of 14 residues. CDR3 DNA is the only sequence kept; it has 42 bases, read in frame from the first base. Germline trimming: 5 bases from V, 2 bases from J; junction bases outside gene matches: 2.